This TCR beta chain was documented in a study of control samples from healthy donors and cancer patients. This clone was picked up a small number of times. V lost 4 bases to trimming and J lost 6 bases, with 15 bases between them. This CDR3 is built from 14 residues. Per germline, CDR1 SGHTA and CDR2 FQGNSA. TCRdb keeps only in-frame clones here, not all; method: immunoSEQ multiplex PCR. Counted here are about 100,000 clones, roughly 87% occurring once; the ten biggest clones make up over 15%. The receptor's source is a woman between 45 and 60 years old in good health. Sequencing was performed on blood. The rearrangement links TRBV7-2 to TRBJ1-2; D possibly corresponds to TRBD1 (5 bases). CDR3 DNA sequence: TGTGCCAGCAGCTCCCCCGACAGCAGAGATGGCTACACCTTC. It translates to CASSSPDSRDGYTF.